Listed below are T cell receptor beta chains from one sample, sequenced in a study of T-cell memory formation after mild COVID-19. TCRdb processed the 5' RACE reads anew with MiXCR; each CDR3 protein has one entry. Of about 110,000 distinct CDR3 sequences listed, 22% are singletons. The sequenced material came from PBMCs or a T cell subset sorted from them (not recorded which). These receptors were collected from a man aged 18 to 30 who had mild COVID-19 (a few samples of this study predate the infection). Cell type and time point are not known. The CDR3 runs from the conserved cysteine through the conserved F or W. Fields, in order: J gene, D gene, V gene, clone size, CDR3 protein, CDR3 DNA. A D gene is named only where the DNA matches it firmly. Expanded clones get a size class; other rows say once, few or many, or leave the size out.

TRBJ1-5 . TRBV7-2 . CASSLNSGARVPNQPQHF TGTGCCAGCAGCTTAAATTCAGGGGCCCGAGTCCCCAATCAGCCCCAGCATTTT
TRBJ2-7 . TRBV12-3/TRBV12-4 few CASSPGTPYEQYF TGTGCCAGCAGTCCAGGGACACCTTACGAGCAGTACTTC
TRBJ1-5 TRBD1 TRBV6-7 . CASSQTGPYSNQPQHF TGTGCCAGCAGCCAGACAGGGCCTTATAGCAATCAGCCCCAGCATTTT
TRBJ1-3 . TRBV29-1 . CSVEDMSSGNTIYF TGCAGCGTTGAAGATATGAGCTCTGGAAACACCATATATTTT
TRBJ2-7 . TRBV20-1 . CSARPSASYEQYF TGCAGTGCTAGACCTAGCGCTTCCTACGAGCAGTACTTC
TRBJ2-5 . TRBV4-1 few CASSQGSAGAHQETQYF TGCGCCAGCAGCCAAGGTTCGGCGGGGGCGCATCAAGAGACCCAGTACTTC
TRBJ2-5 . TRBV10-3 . CAISESGGRYQETQYF TGTGCCATCAGTGAGTCAGGAGGGAGGTACCAAGAGACCCAGTACTTC
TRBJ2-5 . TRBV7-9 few CASSSGTLKETQYF TGTGCCAGCAGCTCCGGGACGTTGAAAGAGACCCAGTACTTC
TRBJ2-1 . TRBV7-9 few CASSPTGWAYNEQFF TGTGCCAGCAGCCCTACGGGATGGGCCTACAATGAGCAGTTCTTC
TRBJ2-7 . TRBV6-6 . CASSPQGWNEQYF TGTGCCAGCAGCCCACAGGGCTGGAACGAGCAGTACTTC
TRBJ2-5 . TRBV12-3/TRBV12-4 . CASSFFGEAETQYF TGTGCCAGCAGTTTTTTCGGGGAAGCAGAGACCCAGTACTTC
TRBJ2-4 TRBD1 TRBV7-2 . CASSGTGAHKNIQYF TGTGCCAGCAGCGGTACAGGGGCCCACAAAAACATTCAGTACTTC
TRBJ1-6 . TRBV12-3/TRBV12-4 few CASSSFSSPLHF TGTGCCAGCAGTTCCTTTAGTTCACCCCTCCACTTT
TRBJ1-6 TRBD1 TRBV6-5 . CASRKIQGGGSPLHF TGTGCCAGCAGAAAAATACAGGGGGGAGGTTCACCCCTCCACTTT
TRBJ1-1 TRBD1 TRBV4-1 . CASSQRQGADTEAFF TGCGCCAGCAGCCAGAGACAGGGGGCGGACACTGAAGCTTTCTTT
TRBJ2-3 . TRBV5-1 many CASSLVEGGSDTQYF TGCGCCAGCAGCCTCGTCGAGGGAGGTTCGGATACGCAGTATTTT
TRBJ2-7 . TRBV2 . CASSWVPSYEQYF TGTGCCAGCAGTTGGGTCCCCTCCTACGAGCAGTACTTC
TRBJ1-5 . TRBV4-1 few CASSRSDGNQPQHF TGCGCCAGCAGCCGATCCGACGGAAATCAGCCCCAGCATTTT
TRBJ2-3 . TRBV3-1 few CASSQVGTSTDTQYF TGTGCCAGCAGCCAAGTGGGAACTAGCACAGATACGCAGTATTTT
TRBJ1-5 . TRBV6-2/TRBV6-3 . CASSYSAGRDQPQHF TGTGCCAGCAGTTACTCGGCGGGACGGGATCAGCCCCAGCATTTT
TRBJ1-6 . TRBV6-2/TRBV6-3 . CASSYSEELTAPLHF TGTGCCAGCAGTTACTCGGAGGAACTTACCGCACCCCTCCACTTT
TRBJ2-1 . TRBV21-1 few CASSNRGPGSHNEQFF TGTGCCAGCAGCAACAGGGGGCCAGGGAGCCACAATGAGCAGTTCTTC
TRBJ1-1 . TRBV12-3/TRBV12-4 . CASSPGFEAFF TGTGCCAGCAGTCCCGGGTTTGAAGCTTTCTTT
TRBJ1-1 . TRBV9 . CASSVIERTEALF TGTGCCAGCAGCGTAATAGAACGGACTGAAGCTCTCTTT
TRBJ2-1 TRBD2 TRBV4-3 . CASSQERQLTSGGWYEQFF TGCGCCAGCAGCCAAGAACGTCAACTAACTAGCGGGGGATGGTATGAGCAGTTCTTC
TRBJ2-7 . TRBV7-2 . CASSLRAVPYEQYF TGTGCCAGCAGCCTTCGAGCGGTTCCCTACGAGCAGTACTTC
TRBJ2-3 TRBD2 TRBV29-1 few CSARGLAGDTQYF TGCAGCGCCCGTGGACTAGCGGGAGATACGCAGTATTTT
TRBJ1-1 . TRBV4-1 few CASSPSLGNTEAFF TGCGCCAGCAGCCCCTCCCTCGGGAACACTGAAGCTTTCTTT
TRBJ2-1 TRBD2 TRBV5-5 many CASSLASGGAEQFF TGTGCCAGCAGCTTGGCTAGCGGGGGGGCCGAGCAGTTCTTC
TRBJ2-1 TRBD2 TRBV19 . CASSRGDEQFF TGTGCCAGTAGTCGGGGGGATGAGCAGTTCTTC
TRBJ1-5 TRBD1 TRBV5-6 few CASSFGTDSNQPQHF TGTGCCAGCAGCTTCGGGACAGATAGCAATCAGCCCCAGCATTTT
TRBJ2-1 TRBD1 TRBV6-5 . CASSSGTGWVGEQFF TGTGCCAGCAGTTCCGGGACAGGGTGGGTTGGGGAGCAGTTCTTC
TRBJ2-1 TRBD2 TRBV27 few CASSVLAGYNEQFF TGTGCCAGCAGTGTCCTAGCGGGCTACAATGAGCAGTTCTTC
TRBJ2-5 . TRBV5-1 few CASSLRRGTETQYF TGCGCCAGCAGCTTGAGGAGGGGTACAGAGACCCAGTACTTC
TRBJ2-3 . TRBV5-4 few CASSRQGDTQYF TGTGCCAGCAGCCGCCAGGGGGATACGCAGTATTTT
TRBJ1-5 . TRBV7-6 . CASSLVLGGNQPQHF TGTGCCAGCAGCTTAGTGTTGGGGGGCAATCAGCCCCAGCATTTT
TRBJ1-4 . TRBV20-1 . CSAPGGREKLFF TGCAGTGCCCCGGGGGGGCGGGAAAAACTGTTTTTT
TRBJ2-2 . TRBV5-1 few CASSLVPLVIGGELFF TGCGCCAGCAGCTTGGTCCCGCTAGTTATAGGCGGGGAGCTGTTTTTT
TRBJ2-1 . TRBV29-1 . CSVVIRGKFAQIYNEQFF TGCAGCGTTGTCATCCGGGGTAAATTTGCTCAAATATACAATGAGCAGTTCTTC
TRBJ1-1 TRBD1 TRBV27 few CASSSRQGNTEAFF TGTGCCAGCAGTTCTCGACAGGGGAACACTGAAGCTTTCTTT
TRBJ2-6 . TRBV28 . CASSSYQGTGANVLTF TGTGCCAGCAGTTCGTACCAGGGTACTGGGGCCAACGTCCTGACTTTC
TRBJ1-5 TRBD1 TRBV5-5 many CASSLERGHNQPQHF TGTGCCAGCAGCTTGGAAAGGGGGCACAATCAGCCCCAGCATTTT
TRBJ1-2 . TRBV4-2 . CASSQDRASITLGGYTF TGTGCCAGCAGCCAAGATCGGGCCAGCATCACCCTTGGTGGCTACACCTTC
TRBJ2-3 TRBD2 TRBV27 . CASTTGLVADTQYF TGTGCCAGCACCACCGGACTAGTGGCAGATACGCAGTATTTT
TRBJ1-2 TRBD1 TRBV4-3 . CASSQGAGTDYGYTF TGCGCCAGCAGCCAGGGGGCCGGGACAGACTATGGCTACACCTTC
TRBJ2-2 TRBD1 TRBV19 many CASSIEDRVNGELFF TGTGCCAGTAGTATAGAGGACAGGGTAAACGGGGAGCTGTTTTTT
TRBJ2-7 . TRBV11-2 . CASSLFTDEQYF TGTGCCAGCAGCTTGTTCACAGATGAGCAGTACTTC
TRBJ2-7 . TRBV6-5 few CASSYSGGPLQEYF TGTGCCAGCAGTTACTCCGGGGGGCCCCTCCAGGAGTACTTC
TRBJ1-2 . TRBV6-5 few CASSYSGSSSGYTF TGTGCCAGCAGTTACTCGGGCTCTTCCTCTGGCTACACCTTC
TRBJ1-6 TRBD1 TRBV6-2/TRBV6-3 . CASSYFGGQANSPLHF TGTGCCAGCAGTTACTTCGGGGGACAGGCGAATTCACCCCTCCACTTT
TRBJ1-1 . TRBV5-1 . CASRVEGMAEAFF TGCGCCAGCAGGGTGGAGGGGATGGCTGAAGCTTTCTTT
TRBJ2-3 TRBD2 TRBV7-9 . CASSLFLADTDTQYF TGTGCCAGCAGCTTATTTCTAGCGGACACAGATACGCAGTATTTT
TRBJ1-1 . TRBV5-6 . CASSLDTANTEAFF TGTGCCAGCAGCTTGGATACAGCGAACACTGAAGCTTTCTTT